This TCR beta chain was retrieved from a study of regulatory T cells in long-lasting Graves disease. Sample time point: newly diagnosed GD, antithyroid drugs for less than 3 months. Extracted RNA from PBMCs served as the source of the TCR library. The CDR3 is 15 amino acids. Germline V lookup: CDR1 DFQATT, CDR2 SNEGSKA (reference sequence). V gave up 5 bases and J gave up 2 bases; unmatched junction bases: 10. Building of the TCR beta libraries involved iRepertoire HTBI primers and Arm-PCR of CDR3 regions. TCRdb called the multiplex PCR reads again in MiXCR, with one record for every CDR3 protein. The data contain about 400,000 distinct CDR3 sequences, roughly 15% of them singletons. This clonotype showed up many times.

This chain links TRBV20-1 with TRBJ1-1; 8 bases agree with TRBD1. The receptor was derived from a female donor with Graves disease. The sample was peripheral blood mononuclear cells (PBMCs), taken at new diagnosis, from a patient treated with antithyroid drugs. The CDR3 DNA reads as TGCAGTGCTCCCATGGGGACAGGAGGAAACACTGAAGCTTTCTTT. Its translation is CSAPMGTGGNTEAFF.